This TCR beta chain was identified during a study of human T cells and chemical hapten exposure. On the study more broadly: Subjects had 2% DPC placed on 2 cm by 2 cm of upper inner arm skin for sensitization. Upper back patch tests used 0.01% DPC, scored after 6 days. Per-sample variation in TCR yield stemmed mainly from small pooled library volume differences. Study conclusions and caveats: No shift was seen in TCRs above 1 in 1000 frequency with DPC sensitization.

Time point here: pre-sensitization, week 0. As to treatment: therapeutic diphenylcyclopropenone sensitization with weekly scalp DPC. From whole blood left unfractionated, total RNA was extracted. V shed 7 bases and J shed 1 base, with 10 bases lying between them. Germline-derived CDR1 and CDR2 are SNHLY and FYNNEI. This CDR3 spans 14 amino acids. TCRdb processed the RACE reads anew with MiXCR; each CDR3 protein has one entry. The sample shows roughly 56,000 distinct CDR3 sequences, roughly 9% of them seen only once. The sample holds many counts of this clonotype. The antigen remains undetermined. This chain connects TRBV2 to TRBJ2-2, with D maybe TRBD1 (5 bases). The clonotype was recovered from a woman aged 25 to 39 with alopecia areata. Some clones in this sample may be carry-over from other donors' samples. Here the sequenced sample was whole blood, taken in connection with sensitization to the hapten diphenylcyclopropenone (DPC). CDR3 region: CASKIGQNTGELFF. The DNA for the CDR3 is TGTGCCAGCAAGATAGGACAGAACACCGGGGAGCTGTTTTTT.